This T cell receptor beta chain was captured by sequencing in a study of blood T cells in healthy people across ages. With a J-beta primer mix and a sample-barcoded 5' primer, a second PCR ran roughly 6 to 11 cycles. Each CDR3 protein gets one entry after TCRdb re-called the 5' RACE reads with MiXCR. The sample carries some 760,000 distinct CDR3 sequences, 20% to 25% recorded once. This sample also belongs to another study, concerning T cells of mothers and their children.

The sequenced sample consisted of blood. The TCR comes from a boy aged 5 to 17 in good health.

The chain's CDR3 is CSAHTPGPIEEQFF. CDR3 bases: TGCAGTGCTCACACGCCGGGACCCATCGAGGAGCAGTTCTTC. This chain links TRBV20-1 with TRBJ2-1, with D perhaps given as TRBD1 or TRBD2 (5 bases each). The V end was cut by 5 bases, the J end by 10 bases, with 21 bases between. Germline lookup yields CDR1 DFQATT and CDR2 SNEGSKA (reference sequence). The CDR3 runs to 14 residues.